This T cell receptor (beta chain) was documented in a study of PD-L1 blockade in urothelial cancer. Turning to the study itself: Males with bladder-origin urothelial cancer made up about 85% of the roughly 29 patients.

Profiling relied on immunoSEQ multiplex PCR, and the TCRdb table lists in-frame clones only, not all of them. The repertoire holds 85,000 to 100,000 clones, around 90% seen once, with about 2% in the top ten. On this clone: Its target is unknown.

Overall study results and limits: Pretreatment blood TCR clonality under the median forecast improved survival. Tumor-associated clones in the blood of durable-benefit patients grew more at 3 weeks.

Germline V gene sequence: CDR1 SGDLS, CDR2 YYNGEE. V lost 4 bases to trimming and J lost 5 bases; unmatched junction nucleotides: 9. The length of the CDR3 is 16 residues. Regarding time point: pretreatment peripheral blood. The receptor's source is a man aged 60 to 75 with urothelial cancer. This material consisted of PBMCs, taken around atezolizumab (anti-PD-L1) treatment. The chain combines TRBV9 with TRBJ2-3; TRBD2 agrees at 11 bases. CDR3 sequence reads: CASSLSSGRAIDTQYF. The CDR3 DNA is TGTGCCAGCAGCTTAAGTAGCGGGAGGGCCATAGATACGCAGTATTTT.